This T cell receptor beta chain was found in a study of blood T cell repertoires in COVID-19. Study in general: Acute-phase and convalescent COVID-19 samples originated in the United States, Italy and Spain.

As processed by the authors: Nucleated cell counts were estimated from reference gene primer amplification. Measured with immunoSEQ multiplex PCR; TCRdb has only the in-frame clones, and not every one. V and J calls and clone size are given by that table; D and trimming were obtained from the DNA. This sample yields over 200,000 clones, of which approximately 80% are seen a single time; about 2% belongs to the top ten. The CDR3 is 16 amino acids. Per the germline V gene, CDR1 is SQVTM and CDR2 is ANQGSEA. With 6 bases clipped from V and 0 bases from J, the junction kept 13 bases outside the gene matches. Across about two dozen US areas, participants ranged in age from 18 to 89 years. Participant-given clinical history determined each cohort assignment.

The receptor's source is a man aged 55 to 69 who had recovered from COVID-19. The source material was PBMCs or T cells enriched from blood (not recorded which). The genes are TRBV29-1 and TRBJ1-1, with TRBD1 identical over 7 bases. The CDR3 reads CSVYGPGQLMNTEAFF. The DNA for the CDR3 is TGCAGCGTCTACGGGCCGGGACAGCTCATGAACACTGAAGCTTTCTTT.